The entry below describes one TCR beta chain. What it binds is not known. TCRdb keeps only in-frame clones here, not all; method: immunoSEQ multiplex PCR. Here the sample spans 95,000 to 150,000 clones, around 90% being singletons. The data are from a study of T cell responses to AZD1222 COVID-19 vaccine. V was shortened by 0 bases and J by 0 bases, with 13 bases between the two germline ends. The V gene's germline CDR1 is SGDLS and CDR2 YYNGEE. The CDR3 runs to 17 residues. Study-level results: Two doses of AZD1222 preceded a rise in Spike-specific TCR breadth and depth. Just 5 or 6 AZD1222 recipients tested seropositive at baseline. Donors were chiefly white British, with a greater number of females, and clonal diversity was perhaps underestimated.

This receptor was identified in an adult who received the MenACWY meningococcal vaccine as a control. This sequence joins TRBV9 and TRBJ1-3; TRBD1 is a possible D gene (5 bases). Sample: peripheral blood, taken 28 days after the second dose of the MenACWY control vaccine. The DNA of the CDR3 is TGTGCCAGCAGCGTAGAAGGTCTGGGACTCTCTGGAAACACCATATATTTT. Translating gives CASSVEGLGLSGNTIYF.